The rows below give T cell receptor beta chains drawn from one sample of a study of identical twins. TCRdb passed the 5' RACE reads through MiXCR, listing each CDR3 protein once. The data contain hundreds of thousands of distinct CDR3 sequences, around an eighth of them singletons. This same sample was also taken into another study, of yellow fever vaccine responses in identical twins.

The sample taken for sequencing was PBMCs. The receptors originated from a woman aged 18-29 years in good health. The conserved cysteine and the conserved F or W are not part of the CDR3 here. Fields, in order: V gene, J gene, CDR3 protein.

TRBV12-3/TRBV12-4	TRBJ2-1	ASSSPPSDNEQF
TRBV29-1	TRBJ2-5	SGGVWGRETQY
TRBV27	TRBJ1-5	ASSPMDRGHQPQH
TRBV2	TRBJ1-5	ASSENPSSNQPQH
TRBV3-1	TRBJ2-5	ASSQFGDGPSSTLQETQY
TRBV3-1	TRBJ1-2	ASSQVGTANYGYT
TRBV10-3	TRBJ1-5	AISERQGAGQPQH
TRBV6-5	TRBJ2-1	ASSYGTLGNNEQF
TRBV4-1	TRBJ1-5	ASSQVSRGGNQPQH
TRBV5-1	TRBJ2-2	ASSLGSVGTGELF
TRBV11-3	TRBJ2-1	ASSLRGTLDGNEQF